One and the same sample provided the 3 T cell receptor beta chains below, sequenced in a study of identical twins. TCRdb independently ran MiXCR on the 5' RACE reads; one entry per CDR3 protein. The repertoire holds approximately 530,000 distinct CDR3 sequences, about a fifth seen once, with about 0.48% in the top ten. In addition, the sample was reused for a study of yellow fever vaccine responses in identical twins.

The sample comprised CD4+ T cells sorted from blood. The receptors come from a woman between 18 and 29 years old in good health.

The V and J genes are TRBV4-1 and TRBJ2-3; perhaps TRBD1 as D (6 bases). The CDR3 is 17 residues long. Germline V CDR1 and CDR2: MGHRA, YSYEKL. Deletions cut 0 bases from V and 4 bases from J, with 17 bases between. CDR3 protein: CASSQERAAGDPDTQYF. The CDR3 nucleotides read TGCGCCAGCAGCCAAGAGCGGGCTGCAGGGGACCCAGATACGCAGTATTTT.

V is TRBV5-1 and J is TRBJ2-5; 7 bases agree with TRBD2. J was trimmed by 5 bases and V by 5 bases; bases with no gene match: 9. Looked up from germline, CDR1 is SGHRS and CDR2 is YFSETQ. The CDR3 loop spans 14 amino acids. The CDR3 loop is CASRSGLVGETQYF. The CDR3 coding sequence is TGCGCCAGCAGATCTGGACTAGTAGGGGAGACCCAGTACTTC.

The rearrangement links TRBV28 to TRBJ2-5; D remains unclear. This CDR3 contains 13 residues. Germline-derived CDR1 and CDR2 are MDHEN and SYDVKM. Deletions cut 3 bases from V and 5 bases from J, with 10 bases between. CDR3 sequence (DNA): TGTGCCAGCAGTTTGGATAATCTGGAGACCCAGTACTTC. It encodes CASSLDNLETQYF.